This entry concerns a single T cell receptor (beta chain). Its antigen is not identified. Sequencing used immunoSEQ multiplex PCR; TCRdb keeps in-frame clones, though not all of them. The repertoire has a few hundred thousand clones, roughly 89% of them found once; the top ten carry under 0.4%. This sample is drawn from a study of cytomegalovirus exposure and HLA in healthy donors. CDR1 and CDR2 from the germline V gene are LGHNA and YSLEER. Trimming stripped 0 bases from V and 4 bases from J, with 9 bases between. The CDR3 sequence is 15 residues long. Study conclusions and caveats: A few CMV-associated chains were confirmed in vitro to be specific for CMV antigens.

The sequencing input was PBMCs. The V call is TRBV4-3, the J call TRBJ1-4, with D possibly matching TRBD1 (6 bases). This sequence was found in a woman younger than 30 in good health and CMV-seronegative. Written as DNA, the CDR3 is TGCGCCAGCAGCCAAGACGGACAGAATAATGAAAAACTGTTTTTT. Translating gives CASSQDGQNNEKLFF.